This is a list of T cell receptor beta chains from one sample in a study of blood T cell repertoires in COVID-19. The assay was immunoSEQ multiplex PCR, and TCRdb's table has in-frame clones only and misses some. There are approximately 340,000 clones in the sample; roughly 92% occur only once, and just over 0.85% lies in the top ten. Sequencing was done on a sample of PBMCs or T cells enriched from blood (not recorded which). Source of these receptors: a woman aged 40 to 55 who had been exposed to COVID-19. The CDR3 runs from the conserved cysteine through the conserved F or W. A D gene is named only where the DNA matches it firmly. Clone size is not always given. Where it is, it says once, few, many or a class for expanded clones.

j_call clone_size d_call v_call cdr3_nt cdr3_aa
TRBJ1-6 . . TRBV7-9 TGTGCCAGCAGCCCTCGCGGCGGCCAACATAATTCACCCCTCCACTTT CASSPRGGQHNSPLHF
TRBJ1-1 . . TRBV19 TGTGCCAGTAGTCCTACAGGGAACACTGAAGCTTTCTTT CASSPTGNTEAFF
TRBJ2-5 . . TRBV7-2 TGTGCCAGCAGCCTCCGTTCACAGGGAAGCGGAGAGACCCAGTACTTC CASSLRSQGSGETQYF
TRBJ2-7 . . TRBV5-1 TGCGCCAGCAGCTCCCGGCCCGGGAACAACTACGAGCAGTACTTC CASSSRPGNNYEQYF
TRBJ1-1 . . TRBV5-1 TGCGCCAGCAGCTGGAGAGGGAACACTGAAGCTTTCTTT CASSWRGNTEAFF
TRBJ2-2 . . TRBV7-9 TGTGCCAGCAGCTTACTCTCTTACACCGGGGAGCTGTTTTTT CASSLLSYTGELFF
TRBJ2-7 . . TRBV7-8 TGTGCCAGCAGCCAAGTTAGAGGGGGGGCAGACGAGCAGTACTTC CASSQVRGGADEQYF
TRBJ2-7 once TRBD2 TRBV18 TGTGCCAGCTCCACAAGATCCAGCGGGAGGGCCGGTGAGCAGTACTTC CASSTRSSGRAGEQYF
TRBJ1-2 . TRBD1 TRBV5-1 TGCGCCAGCAGCTCACAGGGGGCGCAGGTCTATGGCTACACCTTC CASSSQGAQVYGYTF
TRBJ2-1 once TRBD1 TRBV19 TGTGCCAGTTCCCCTATTCCGGGACAGGCTTACAATGAGCAGTTCTTC CASSPIPGQAYNEQFF
TRBJ1-6 . TRBD1 TRBV19 TGTGCCAGTAGACTATACTTGCCGGGGACAGGGGAAAAGTCACCCCTCCACTTT CASRLYLPGTGEKSPLHF
TRBJ1-5 . TRBD1 TRBV5-8 TGTGCCAGCAGCTTGAGGGGGCGCGGACCCCAGCATTTT CASSLRGRGPQHF
TRBJ2-7 . . TRBV7-2 TGTGCCAGCAGCCTGGGACACTTCTCCTACGAGCAGTACTTC CASSLGHFSYEQYF
TRBJ2-1 . TRBD1 TRBV19 TGTGCCAGTTCCTACATCCGGGACAGGGAAGGGCAGTTCTTC CASSYIRDREGQFF
TRBJ2-3 . . TRBV7-9 TGTGCCAGCAGCTCTCCCCAGGGAGATACGCAGTATTTT CASSSPQGDTQYF
TRBJ1-3 . . TRBV13 TGTGCCAGCAGCTTAGGGGCGCGGGAAAACACCATATATTTT CASSLGARENTIYF
TRBJ1-1 . . TRBV18 TGTGCCAGCTCCCCGGGAAGCAGGACTTTCTTT CASSPGSRTFF
TRBJ1-2 . . TRBV2 TGTGCCAGCAGGTTGACAGACACCTATGGCTACACCTTC CASRLTDTYGYTF
TRBJ1-2 . TRBD1 TRBV19 TGTGCCAGTGGGACAGGGCCCGGCTACACCTTC CASGTGPGYTF
TRBJ1-1 . . TRBV15 TGTGCCACCAGCAGAGATCTGGACAAGGTCTCATCTGAAGCTTTCTTT CATSRDLDKVSSEAFF
TRBJ1-1 . . TRBV30 TGTGCCTGGAGTGTCCGTTCGAGCGGGGTAACTGAAGCTTTCTTT CAWSVRSSGVTEAFF
TRBJ1-1 . . TRBV15 TGTGCCACCAGCGGATCCAGGGCCTTGAACACTGAAGCTTTCTTT CATSGSRALNTEAFF
TRBJ1-6 . . TRBV7-2 TGTGCCAGCAGCTTACGGGGTCTTGGGTCACCCCTCCACTTT CASSLRGLGSPLHF
TRBJ2-7 once . TRBV3-1/TRBV3-2 TGTGCCAGCAGCCAGGCAGACTACGAGCAGTACTTC CASSQADYEQYF
TRBJ1-4 . . TRBV11-3 TGTGCCAGCAGCTTAGATGCAGGGGTCAATGAAAAACTGTTTTTT CASSLDAGVNEKLFF
TRBJ2-3 once . TRBV19 TGTGCCAGTAGTATAATTAAGCTAGCGATGACAGATACGCAGTATTTT CASSIIKLAMTDTQYF
TRBJ1-2 . . TRBV30 TGTGCCTGGAGTTCGGGGTCCGGCTACACCTTC CAWSSGSGYTF
TRBJ1-2 . . TRBV25-1 TGTGCCAGCAGGAGAACCACCGGGAGGGGGAATGGCTACACCTTC CASRRTTGRGNGYTF
TRBJ2-5 . . TRBV23-1 TGCGCCAGCAGTCAATCTGGATGGCCAGGACAAGAGACCCAGTACTTC CASSQSGWPGQETQYF
TRBJ2-1 . . TRBV27 TGTGCCAGCAGTTTATCGTGGGGAGATGAGCAGTTCTTC CASSLSWGDEQFF
TRBJ1-6 . . TRBV14 TGTGCCAGCAGCCACCCCGGTTCTGCCCTCCACTTT CASSHPGSALHF
TRBJ2-3 . TRBD2 TRBV7-9 TGTGCCAGCAGCCCCCCGACTAGCGTGCGAAAAACGCAGTATTTT CASSPPTSVRKTQYF
TRBJ2-1 . . TRBV3-1/TRBV3-2 TGTGCCAGCAGCCAAGGAATCACAGGAAATGAGCAGTTCTTC CASSQGITGNEQFF
TRBJ2-2 . TRBD2 TRBV19 TGTGCCAGTAGTATAATTTCTCTAGCGGGAGTAATCGGGGAGCTGTTTTTT CASSIISLAGVIGELFF
TRBJ2-1 once TRBD2 TRBV11-2 TGTGCCAGCAGCCCCCGGACTAGCGGCTACAATGAGCAGTTCTTC CASSPRTSGYNEQFF
TRBJ2-7 . TRBD2 TRBV6-2/TRBV6-3 TGTGCCAGCAGCACCCGGACTAGCAGGGCTGGATACGAGCAGTACTTC CASSTRTSRAGYEQYF
TRBJ1-5 . . TRBV10-3 TGTGCCATCGGTAACACCTCCAATCAGCCCCAGCATTTT CAIGNTSNQPQHF
TRBJ1-3 . TRBD1 TRBV7-8 TGTGCCAGCGGCCGATTAGGGACAGATTTTGGAAACACCATATATTTT CASGRLGTDFGNTIYF
TRBJ2-5 . TRBD1 TRBV7-2 TGTGCCAGCAGCCCAGTAGGGACAGGGAGATTGAAGACCCAGTACTTC CASSPVGTGRLKTQYF
TRBJ1-2 few TRBD1 TRBV11-3 TGTGCCAGCAGGTTACAGGGGGCCCGGGGCTACACCTTC CASRLQGARGYTF
TRBJ1-1 . . TRBV19 TGTGCCAGTAGTATCGCTTTGGTAGCTGAAGCTTTCTTT CASSIALVAEAFF
TRBJ1-4 once . TRBV7-9 TGTGCCAGCAGCTTGGACAGTGTAAATGAAAAACTGTTTTTT CASSLDSVNEKLFF
TRBJ2-7 . . TRBV4-1 TGCGCCAGCAGCCAAACGCCAGACTCCTACGAGCAGTACTTC CASSQTPDSYEQYF
TRBJ2-7 . . TRBV7-2 TGTGCCAGCAGCTTAGCTCGGGAACCAGGCGAGCAGTACTTC CASSLAREPGEQYF
TRBJ2-3 . . TRBV29-1 TGCAGCGTTGCGGGACAAGGCCTCACAGATACGCAGTATTTT CSVAGQGLTDTQYF
TRBJ2-3 . . TRBV18 TGTGCCAGCTCACCAACTAGTGGTAGCACAGATACGCAGTATTTT CASSPTSGSTDTQYF
TRBJ1-4 . . TRBV18 TGTGCCAGCTCTTACTTGGAGGGGAGTCGTGAAAAACTGTTTTTT CASSYLEGSREKLFF
TRBJ1-3 . . TRBV5-4 TGTGCCAGCAGCTTGGGGGGGACAGGAAACACCATATATTTT CASSLGGTGNTIYF
TRBJ1-2 . TRBD1 TRBV19 TGTGCCAGTAGTCCAATGACAGGGGATGGCTACACCTTC CASSPMTGDGYTF
TRBJ1-1 . TRBD1 TRBV4-3 TGCGCCAGCAGCCAGGTTAGGGGGCAGGTAGCTTTCTTT CASSQVRGQVAFF
TRBJ2-2 few . TRBV7-9 TGTGCCAGCAGCCCATCTGGGGGCCGCACCGGGGAGCTGTTTTTT CASSPSGGRTGELFF
TRBJ1-1 . . TRBV10-3 TGTGCCGCCAAGGACAGCATCACTGAAGCTTTCTTT CAAKDSITEAFF
TRBJ1-1 . . TRBV5-1 TGCGCCAGCAGCTTCGGGGGGAATATGAACACTGAAGCTTTCTTT CASSFGGNMNTEAFF